The rows below give T cell receptor beta chains drawn from one sample of a study of control samples from healthy donors and cancer patients. The protocol was immunoSEQ multiplex PCR, while the TCRdb copy is restricted to in-frame clones and leaves out a portion. The data contain about 130,000 clones, about 90% of them singletons. Input material: blood. The receptors were sampled from a woman aged 50 to 60 in good health. The CDR3 runs from the conserved cysteine through the conserved F or W. Each record gives: clone size, J gene, V gene, CDR3 length, D gene, CDR3 DNA, CDR3 protein. D genes are given only for firm matches. Only some rows state a clone size, as once, few, many or a class for expanded clones.

clone_size: NA; j_call: TRBJ2-3; v_call: TRBV7-6; cdr3_length: 15; d_call: NA; cdr3_nt: TGTGCCAGCAGCCGCGGCGGGGGCGCATCAGATACGCAGTATTTT; cdr3_aa: CASSRGGGASDTQYF
clone_size: once; j_call: TRBJ1-6; v_call: TRBV6-1; cdr3_length: 15; d_call: NA; cdr3_nt: TGTGCCAGCAGTGAAGGGGCAGGGGCTAATTCACCCCTCCACTTT; cdr3_aa: CASSEGAGANSPLHF
clone_size: NA; j_call: TRBJ2-6; v_call: TRBV28; cdr3_length: 18; d_call: TRBD1; cdr3_nt: TGTGCCAGCAGCCCGGCTGGGACAGGAAGCTCTGGGGCCAACGTCCTGACTTTC; cdr3_aa: CASSPAGTGSSGANVLTF
clone_size: NA; j_call: TRBJ1-5; v_call: TRBV29-1; cdr3_length: 12; d_call: NA; cdr3_nt: TGCAGCGTTCAGGGACACAATCAGCCCCAGCATTTT; cdr3_aa: CSVQGHNQPQHF
clone_size: NA; j_call: TRBJ1-6; v_call: TRBV5-1; cdr3_length: 15; d_call: NA; cdr3_nt: TGCGCCAGCAAAGTGGGGGGGGGCGATAATTCACCCCTCCACTTT; cdr3_aa: CASKVGGGDNSPLHF
clone_size: NA; j_call: TRBJ1-6; v_call: TRBV19; cdr3_length: 16; d_call: NA; cdr3_nt: TGTGCCAGTACAACCTGGGGCCCGCCGTGGGGTTCACCCCTCCACTTT; cdr3_aa: CASTTWGPPWGSPLHF
clone_size: once; j_call: TRBJ1-2; v_call: TRBV12-3/TRBV12-4; cdr3_length: 12; d_call: NA; cdr3_nt: TGTGCCAGCATTGGTACTAACTATGGCTACACCTTC; cdr3_aa: CASIGTNYGYTF
clone_size: NA; j_call: TRBJ1-2; v_call: TRBV7-2; cdr3_length: 12; d_call: NA; cdr3_nt: TGTGCCAGCAGCCTAGACTTCTATGGCTACACCTTC; cdr3_aa: CASSLDFYGYTF
clone_size: NA; j_call: TRBJ2-2; v_call: TRBV19; cdr3_length: 15; d_call: TRBD2; cdr3_nt: TGTGCCAGTAGTCCCCCGGGAGGTCAGCTCGGGGAGCTGTTTTTT; cdr3_aa: CASSPPGGQLGELFF
clone_size: NA; j_call: TRBJ2-7; v_call: TRBV10-2; cdr3_length: 14; d_call: TRBD2; cdr3_nt: TGCGCCAGCAGGGTAGCGGGAGGGCCAAACGAGCAGTACTTC; cdr3_aa: CASRVAGGPNEQYF